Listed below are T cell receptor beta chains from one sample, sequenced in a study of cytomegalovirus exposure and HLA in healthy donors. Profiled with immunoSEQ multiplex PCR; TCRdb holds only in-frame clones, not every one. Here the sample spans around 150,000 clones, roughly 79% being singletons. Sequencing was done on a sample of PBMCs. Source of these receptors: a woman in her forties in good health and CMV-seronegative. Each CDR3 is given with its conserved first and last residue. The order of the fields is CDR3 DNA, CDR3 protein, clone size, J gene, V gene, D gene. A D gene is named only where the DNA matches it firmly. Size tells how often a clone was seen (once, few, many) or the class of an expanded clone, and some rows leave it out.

CDR3nt: TGTGCCAGCAGCTCTACGGGGGGCGGGGGGGTTTTCTACGAGCAGTACTTC; CDR3aa: CASSSTGGGGVFYEQYF; abundance: NA; j_gene: TRBJ2-7; v_gene: TRBV7-9; d_gene: TRBD2
CDR3nt: TGTGCCAGCAGCAAACTTCAGACCCGGGAAAAAAACATTCAGTACTTC; CDR3aa: CASSKLQTREKNIQYF; abundance: NA; j_gene: TRBJ2-4; v_gene: TRBV2; d_gene: NA
CDR3nt: TGTGCCAGCAGCTTAATGAGTGGTAGCCGCTCTGGGGCCAACGTCCTGACTTTC; CDR3aa: CASSLMSGSRSGANVLTF; abundance: once; j_gene: TRBJ2-6; v_gene: TRBV7-8; d_gene: NA
CDR3nt: TGCAGCGCTGGGAGGGGGACAGGGGGCGAAAAACTGCTTTTT; CDR3aa: CSAGRGTGGEKLLF; abundance: NA; j_gene: TRBJ1-4; v_gene: TRBV29-1; d_gene: TRBD1
CDR3nt: TGTGCCAGCAGTGACAGGGATAGGGCCTTCCCCCGGACCTTC; CDR3aa: CASSDRDRAFPRTF; abundance: NA; j_gene: TRBJ1-2; v_gene: TRBV2; d_gene: NA
CDR3nt: TGCGCCAGCAGCCAAGATGCGGGTACGGCTAGATTGAGAGATACGCAGTATTTT; CDR3aa: CASSQDAGTARLRDTQYF; abundance: NA; j_gene: TRBJ2-3; v_gene: TRBV4-3; d_gene: NA
CDR3nt: TGCAGCGTTGCCGAGGGCGGACGAGCGGTGAACACTGAAGCTTTCTTT; CDR3aa: CSVAEGGRAVNTEAFF; abundance: NA; j_gene: TRBJ1-1; v_gene: TRBV29-1; d_gene: NA
CDR3nt: TGTGCCTGGTCAGTGAGGTCAAATGAAAAACTGTTTTTT; CDR3aa: CAWSVRSNEKLFF; abundance: many; j_gene: TRBJ1-4; v_gene: TRBV30; d_gene: NA
CDR3nt: TGTGCCAGCAGTTTAGTAAGGGGGACGCGTATGAACACTGAAGCTTTCTTT; CDR3aa: CASSLVRGTRMNTEAFF; abundance: NA; j_gene: TRBJ1-1; v_gene: TRBV27; d_gene: NA
CDR3nt: TGCGCCAGCAGACCCGGGACAGGGACCTATGGCTACACCTTC; CDR3aa: CASRPGTGTYGYTF; abundance: NA; j_gene: TRBJ1-2; v_gene: TRBV10-2; d_gene: TRBD1
CDR3nt: TGTGCCAGCAGTGGGACAGGGGCTTGGAACACTGAAGCTTTCTTT; CDR3aa: CASSGTGAWNTEAFF; abundance: NA; j_gene: TRBJ1-1; v_gene: TRBV2; d_gene: TRBD1
CDR3nt: TGTGCCACCAGCAGACAACAGGGTAGCTCCTATAATTCACCCCTCCACTTT; CDR3aa: CATSRQQGSSYNSPLHF; abundance: NA; j_gene: TRBJ1-6; v_gene: TRBV15; d_gene: NA
CDR3nt: TGTGCCAGCAGCCCACCCAGGGGAACAACTCCCTTCACAGATACGCAGTATTTT; CDR3aa: CASSPPRGTTPFTDTQYF; abundance: NA; j_gene: TRBJ2-3; v_gene: TRBV28; d_gene: NA
CDR3nt: TGTGCCAGCGAGAGCGATAGCAATCAGCCCCAGCATTTT; CDR3aa: CASESDSNQPQHF; abundance: NA; j_gene: TRBJ1-5; v_gene: TRBV6-6; d_gene: NA
CDR3nt: TGTGCCAGCAGCCAAGAGGAGGGGGCCTCCTCGCAGTATTTT; CDR3aa: CASSQEEGASSQYF; abundance: NA; j_gene: TRBJ2-3; v_gene: TRBV4-2; d_gene: NA
CDR3nt: TGCGCCAGCAGCGCCGGGACAGGGGGTGGCTACGAGCAGTACTTC; CDR3aa: CASSAGTGGGYEQYF; abundance: few; j_gene: TRBJ2-7; v_gene: TRBV5-1; d_gene: TRBD1
CDR3nt: TGTGCCGGACGGCGGGCGATTACCGGGGAGCTGTTTTTT; CDR3aa: CAGRRAITGELFF; abundance: once; j_gene: TRBJ2-2; v_gene: TRBV28; d_gene: NA
CDR3nt: TGTGCCAGCAGCTTGGGGCAGGGTATCGGTAATGAAAAACTGTTTTTT; CDR3aa: CASSLGQGIGNEKLFF; abundance: NA; j_gene: TRBJ1-4; v_gene: TRBV5-6; d_gene: NA
CDR3nt: TGCGCCAGCAGCCAAGATCTCAGCGGGGGGGCCCACAATGAGCAGTTCTTC; CDR3aa: CASSQDLSGGAHNEQFF; abundance: many; j_gene: TRBJ2-1; v_gene: TRBV4-3; d_gene: TRBD2
CDR3nt: TGTGCCAGCAGGCAAACGGGACAGGCTAATGAAAAACTGTTTTTT; CDR3aa: CASRQTGQANEKLFF; abundance: NA; j_gene: TRBJ1-4; v_gene: TRBV27; d_gene: TRBD1
CDR3nt: TGCAGCGTTCTAGGGGGAATCAATGAGCAGTTCTTC; CDR3aa: CSVLGGINEQFF; abundance: NA; j_gene: TRBJ2-1; v_gene: TRBV29-1; d_gene: NA
CDR3nt: TGTGCCAGCCGGTTGGGACAGACTAACTATGGCTACACCTTC; CDR3aa: CASRLGQTNYGYTF; abundance: once; j_gene: TRBJ1-2; v_gene: TRBV6-5; d_gene: TRBD1
CDR3nt: TGTGCCTGGACAGGGAGAAACACCATATATTTT; CDR3aa: CAWTGRNTIYF; abundance: once; j_gene: TRBJ1-3; v_gene: TRBV30; d_gene: NA
CDR3nt: TGTGCCAGCAGAACTAGCGGGGGTTTGAATGAGCAGTTCTTC; CDR3aa: CASRTSGGLNEQFF; abundance: NA; j_gene: TRBJ2-1; v_gene: TRBV14; d_gene: TRBD2
CDR3nt: TGTGCCAGCACCAAGACAGGGCCCGCGGGCAATCAGCCCCAGCATTTT; CDR3aa: CASTKTGPAGNQPQHF; abundance: NA; j_gene: TRBJ1-5; v_gene: TRBV28; d_gene: TRBD1
CDR3nt: TGTGCCAGCAGTGTCCTAGCGGGGGAGAGCACAGATACGCAGTATTTT; CDR3aa: CASSVLAGESTDTQYF; abundance: NA; j_gene: TRBJ2-3; v_gene: TRBV6-1; d_gene: TRBD2
CDR3nt: TGCGCCAGCAGCCAAACTACCGGGACTACCTCCTACAATGAGCAGTTCTTC; CDR3aa: CASSQTTGTTSYNEQFF; abundance: once; j_gene: TRBJ2-1; v_gene: TRBV4-1; d_gene: TRBD2
CDR3nt: TGCAGCGTTGAAGTCTTTCAAGGGGGTCCTGAAGCTTTCTTT; CDR3aa: CSVEVFQGGPEAFF; abundance: once; j_gene: TRBJ1-1; v_gene: TRBV29-1; d_gene: NA
CDR3nt: TGTGCCAGCATGCGGACAGGGGCCTACGAGCAGTACTTC; CDR3aa: CASMRTGAYEQYF; abundance: NA; j_gene: TRBJ2-7; v_gene: TRBV6-5; d_gene: TRBD1
CDR3nt: TGTGCCAGTACAAACACCGGGGAGCTGTTTTTT; CDR3aa: CASTNTGELFF; abundance: NA; j_gene: TRBJ2-2; v_gene: TRBV6-5; d_gene: NA
CDR3nt: TGTGCCAGCAGCTTTGGGGGAACGGACAGGGGAAACACCATATATTTT; CDR3aa: CASSFGGTDRGNTIYF; abundance: NA; j_gene: TRBJ1-3; v_gene: TRBV5-4; d_gene: TRBD1
CDR3nt: TGTGCCAGCAGCGTAGAGGCGGGGGGGCCGGCAGATACGCAGTATTTT; CDR3aa: CASSVEAGGPADTQYF; abundance: NA; j_gene: TRBJ2-3; v_gene: TRBV9; d_gene: TRBD2
CDR3nt: TGTGCCAGTAGTATCCCCGGGACAGGGAATGAAAAACTGTTTTTT; CDR3aa: CASSIPGTGNEKLFF; abundance: NA; j_gene: TRBJ1-4; v_gene: TRBV19; d_gene: TRBD1
CDR3nt: TGTGCCAGCAGCGCTCCGGGACAGGGCTCCTACGAGCAGTACTTC; CDR3aa: CASSAPGQGSYEQYF; abundance: NA; j_gene: TRBJ2-7; v_gene: TRBV28; d_gene: TRBD1
CDR3nt: TGTGCCAGCCTCCTATGGGACAGGGAGGACACTGAAGCTTTCTTT; CDR3aa: CASLLWDREDTEAFF; abundance: NA; j_gene: TRBJ1-1; v_gene: TRBV6-5; d_gene: TRBD1
CDR3nt: TGTGCCAGCTCATCAGGGACAGGGGGCATTCAGCCCCAGCATTTT; CDR3aa: CASSSGTGGIQPQHF; abundance: NA; j_gene: TRBJ1-5; v_gene: TRBV18; d_gene: TRBD1
CDR3nt: TGTGCCAGCATCGACAGGAACACCGGGGAGCTGTTTTTT; CDR3aa: CASIDRNTGELFF; abundance: NA; j_gene: TRBJ2-2; v_gene: TRBV19; d_gene: NA
CDR3nt: TGTGCCAGCAGCGCTTACAGGGAGGGGGACACTGAAGCTTTCTTT; CDR3aa: CASSAYREGDTEAFF; abundance: NA; j_gene: TRBJ1-1; v_gene: TRBV7-9; d_gene: NA
CDR3nt: TGCAGCGGGGGGACAGAAGCTAACTATGGCTACACCTTC; CDR3aa: CSGGTEANYGYTF; abundance: few; j_gene: TRBJ1-2; v_gene: TRBV29-1; d_gene: TRBD1
CDR3nt: TGTGCCTGGAAAGGACAGGGGGCTTCTGGCTACACCTTC; CDR3aa: CAWKGQGASGYTF; abundance: few; j_gene: TRBJ1-2; v_gene: TRBV30; d_gene: TRBD1
CDR3nt: TGTGCCAGCAGTCGACCGGCGGGCAATGAGCAGTTCTTC; CDR3aa: CASSRPAGNEQFF; abundance: NA; j_gene: TRBJ2-1; v_gene: TRBV6-5; d_gene: NA
CDR3nt: TGTGCCGCTCGACTAGCGGGGGGGCAAACGGATGAGCAGTTCTTC; CDR3aa: CAARLAGGQTDEQFF; abundance: NA; j_gene: TRBJ2-1; v_gene: TRBV6-1; d_gene: TRBD2
CDR3nt: TGTGCCAGCAGCTTAGTTAGGGGAGCGGGGGGGCTCAATGAGCAGTTCTTC; CDR3aa: CASSLVRGAGGLNEQFF; abundance: few; j_gene: TRBJ2-1; v_gene: TRBV7-2; d_gene: TRBD2
CDR3nt: TGTGCCAGCAGTCGCCAGTTCTCTGGAAACACCATATATTTT; CDR3aa: CASSRQFSGNTIYF; abundance: NA; j_gene: TRBJ1-3; v_gene: TRBV6-5; d_gene: NA
CDR3nt: TGTGCCAGCAGTTACTCGGGGGGGCCTGGGGAAAAACTGTTTTTT; CDR3aa: CASSYSGGPGEKLFF; abundance: NA; j_gene: TRBJ1-4; v_gene: TRBV6-5; d_gene: NA
CDR3nt: TGTGCCAGCAGTTACAGTCGTGAGAGAGGCCAGCCCCAGCATTTT; CDR3aa: CASSYSRERGQPQHF; abundance: NA; j_gene: TRBJ1-5; v_gene: TRBV6-5; d_gene: NA
CDR3nt: TGTGCCTGGAGGTCCGGACAGTACACCGGGGAGCTGTTTTTT; CDR3aa: CAWRSGQYTGELFF; abundance: NA; j_gene: TRBJ2-2; v_gene: TRBV30; d_gene: NA
CDR3nt: TGTGCCAGCAGTGAAGGTGCAGGGGTCTGGGGCTACACCTTC; CDR3aa: CASSEGAGVWGYTF; abundance: NA; j_gene: TRBJ1-2; v_gene: TRBV6-1; d_gene: NA
CDR3nt: TGTGCCATCAGTGTGGGACAGGTTAATATCTATGGCTACACCTTC; CDR3aa: CAISVGQVNIYGYTF; abundance: medium-sized; j_gene: TRBJ1-2; v_gene: TRBV10-3; d_gene: TRBD1
CDR3nt: TGCAGCGTCATCGGGACAGGGAGCGGCTACACCTTC; CDR3aa: CSVIGTGSGYTF; abundance: once; j_gene: TRBJ1-2; v_gene: TRBV29-1; d_gene: TRBD1
CDR3nt: TGTGCCAGCGGAGGCAGTCTAAGCAAAGAACTGTTTTTT; CDR3aa: CASGGSLSKELFF; abundance: few; j_gene: TRBJ1-4; v_gene: TRBV25-1; d_gene: NA
CDR3nt: TGTGCCAGTTCTCAGGGGGACTATGGCTACACCTTC; CDR3aa: CASSQGDYGYTF; abundance: NA; j_gene: TRBJ1-2; v_gene: TRBV19; d_gene: TRBD1
CDR3nt: TGTGCCAGCACTATAAACACTGAAGCTTTCTTT; CDR3aa: CASTINTEAFF; abundance: NA; j_gene: TRBJ1-1; v_gene: TRBV6-6; d_gene: NA
CDR3nt: TGCAGCGTTGCGACAGGCGATACCACCTACGAGCAGTACTTC; CDR3aa: CSVATGDTTYEQYF; abundance: NA; j_gene: TRBJ2-7; v_gene: TRBV29-1; d_gene: NA
CDR3nt: TGTGCCAGCAGCTCACAGGGTGGTTACACTGAAGCTTTCTTT; CDR3aa: CASSSQGGYTEAFF; abundance: NA; j_gene: TRBJ1-1; v_gene: TRBV13; d_gene: NA